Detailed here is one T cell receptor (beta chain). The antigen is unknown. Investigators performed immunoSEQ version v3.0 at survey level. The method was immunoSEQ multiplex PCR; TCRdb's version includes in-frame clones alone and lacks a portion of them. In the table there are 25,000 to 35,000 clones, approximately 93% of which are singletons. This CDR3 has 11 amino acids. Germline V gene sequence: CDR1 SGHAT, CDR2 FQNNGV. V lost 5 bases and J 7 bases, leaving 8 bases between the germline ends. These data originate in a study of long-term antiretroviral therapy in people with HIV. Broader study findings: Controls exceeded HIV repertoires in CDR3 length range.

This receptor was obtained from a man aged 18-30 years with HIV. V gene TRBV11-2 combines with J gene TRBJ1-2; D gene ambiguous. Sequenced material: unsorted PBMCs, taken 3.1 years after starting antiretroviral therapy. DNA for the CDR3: TGTGCCAGCAGCGAATCCGGTGGCTACACCTTC. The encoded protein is CASSESGGYTF.